The present T cell receptor beta chain was sequenced within a study of CD8 T cell repertoires and HIV-1 epitope variants. TCRdb's table, derived via immunoSEQ multiplex PCR, lists solely in-frame clones and lacks some. The sample includes thousands of clones, around 66% of them seen just once. This clone occurred a few times. Antigen specificity is unknown. Trimming cost V 6 bases and J 3 bases, with 12 bases left between them. Looked up from germline, CDR1 is MNHNY and CDR2 is SVGAGI (reference sequence). The CDR3 covers 13 residues. Sequencing was carried out using cultured CD8+ T cells derived from PBMCs. The sequence was obtained from a male donor with HIV. The genes are TRBV6-6 and TRBJ2-7; D tentatively fits TRBD1 or TRBD2 (5 bases each). This chain's CDR3 is CASRPIGGYEQYF. The CDR3, as DNA: TGTGCCAGCAGACCTATTGGGGGCTACGAGCAGTACTTC.